This TCR beta chain was found in a study of blood T cell repertoires in COVID-19. Study as a whole: The analysed material was cDNA or gDNA that came from T cells, B-cell-depleted T cells, or PBMCs.

How the authors handled the data: Amplification of reference gene primers provided the estimated nucleated cell counts. Generated by immunoSEQ multiplex PCR, the TCRdb table keeps only in-frame clones and is missing some. That table gives V, J and clone size, and the DNA gave D and trimming. The sample records 150,000 to 250,000 clones, roughly 82% being singletons. Germline loops: CDR1 LNHDA, CDR2 SQIVND (reference sequence). Trimming left V 3 bases short and J 2 bases short, with 11 bases between. This CDR3 is built from 15 residues. Participants, 18 to 89 years old, spanned fewer than 25 US areas. The J gene is TRBJ1-3, the V gene TRBV19; D is undetermined. Sequencing was done on a sample of PBMCs or T cells enriched from blood (not recorded which). This clonotype was obtained from a man in his forties or fifties who had recovered from COVID-19. The CDR3 sequence is CASSMGGTAGNTIYF. The DNA for the CDR3 is TGTGCCAGTAGTATGGGAGGAACGGCTGGAAACACCATATATTTT. Variable domain in full (rest from reference TRBV19 and TRBJ1-3): DGGITQSPKYLFRKEGQNVTLSCEQNLNHDAMYWYRQDPGQGLRLIYYSQIVNDFQKGDIAEGYSVSREKKESFPLTVTSAQKNPTAFYLCASSMGGTAGNTIYFGEGSWLTVV.